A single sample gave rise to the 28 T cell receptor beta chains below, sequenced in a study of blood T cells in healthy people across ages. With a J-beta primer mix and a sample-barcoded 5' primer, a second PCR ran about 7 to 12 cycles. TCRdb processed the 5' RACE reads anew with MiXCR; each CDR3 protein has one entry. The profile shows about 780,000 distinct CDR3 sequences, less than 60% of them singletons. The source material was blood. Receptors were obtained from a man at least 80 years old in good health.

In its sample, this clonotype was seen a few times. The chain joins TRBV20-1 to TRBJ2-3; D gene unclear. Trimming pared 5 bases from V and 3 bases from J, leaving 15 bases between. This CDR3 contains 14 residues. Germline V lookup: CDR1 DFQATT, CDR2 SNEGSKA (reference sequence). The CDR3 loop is CSALNLRGTDTQYF. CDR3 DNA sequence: TGCAGTGCTCTTAATCTTCGAGGTACAGATACGCAGTATTTT.

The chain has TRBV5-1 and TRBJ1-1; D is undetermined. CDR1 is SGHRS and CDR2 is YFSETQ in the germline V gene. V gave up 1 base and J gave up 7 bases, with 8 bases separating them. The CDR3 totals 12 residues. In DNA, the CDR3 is TGCGCCAGCAGCTTGACTGGGGTTGAAGCTTTCTTT. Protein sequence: CASSLTGVEAFF.

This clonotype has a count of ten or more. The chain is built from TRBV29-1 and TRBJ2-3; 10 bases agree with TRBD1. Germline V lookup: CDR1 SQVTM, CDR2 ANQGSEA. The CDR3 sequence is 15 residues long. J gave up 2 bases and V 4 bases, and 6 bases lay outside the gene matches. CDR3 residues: CSVGGTGAYTDTQYF. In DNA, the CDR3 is TGCAGCGTTGGCGGGACAGGGGCCTACACAGATACGCAGTATTTT.

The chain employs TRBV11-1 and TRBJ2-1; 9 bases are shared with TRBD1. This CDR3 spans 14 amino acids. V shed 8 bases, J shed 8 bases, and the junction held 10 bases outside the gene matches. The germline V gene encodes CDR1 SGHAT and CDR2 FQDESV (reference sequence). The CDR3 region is CASGRDRVVDEQFF. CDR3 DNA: TGTGCCAGCGGACGGGACAGGGTGGTCGATGAGCAGTTCTTC. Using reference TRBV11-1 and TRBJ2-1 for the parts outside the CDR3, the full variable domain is EAEVAQSPRYKITEKSQAVAFWCDPISGHATLYWYRQILGQGPELLVQFQDESVVDDSQLPKDRFSAERLKGVDSTLKIQPAELGDSAMYLCASGRDRVVDEQFFGPGTRLTVL.

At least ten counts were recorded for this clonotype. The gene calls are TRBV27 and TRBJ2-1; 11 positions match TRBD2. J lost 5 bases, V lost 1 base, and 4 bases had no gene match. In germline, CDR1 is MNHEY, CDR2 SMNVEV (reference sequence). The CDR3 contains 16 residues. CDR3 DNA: TGTGCCAGCAGTTTATTTAGCGGGAGGGCACACAATGAGCAGTTCTTC. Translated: CASSLFSGRAHNEQFF.

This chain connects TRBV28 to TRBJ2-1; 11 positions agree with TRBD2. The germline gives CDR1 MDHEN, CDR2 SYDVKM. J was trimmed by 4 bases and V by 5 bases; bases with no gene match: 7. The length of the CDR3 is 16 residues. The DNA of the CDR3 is TGTGCCAGCAGTACCGCCGGGACTAGCGGATACAATGAGCAGTTCTTC. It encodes CASSTAGTSGYNEQFF.

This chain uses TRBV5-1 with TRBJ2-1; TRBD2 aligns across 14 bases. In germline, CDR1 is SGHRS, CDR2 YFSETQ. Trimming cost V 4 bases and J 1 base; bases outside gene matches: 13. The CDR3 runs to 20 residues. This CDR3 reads CASSLTIGTSGSESYNEQFF. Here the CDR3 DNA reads TGCGCCAGCAGCCTCACGATAGGGACTAGCGGGAGTGAATCCTACAATGAGCAGTTCTTC.

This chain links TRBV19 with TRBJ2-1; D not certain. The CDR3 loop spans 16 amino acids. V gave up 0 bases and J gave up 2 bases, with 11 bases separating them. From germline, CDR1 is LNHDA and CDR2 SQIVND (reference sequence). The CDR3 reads CASSIERTYTYNEQFF. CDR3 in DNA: TGTGCCAGTAGTATAGAGAGGACGTATACCTACAATGAGCAGTTCTTC.

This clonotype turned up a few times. In DNA form, the CDR3 reads TGTGCCAGCAGCCGACTAGCGGGAGGGGACAATGAGCAGTTCTTC. It is translated as CASSRLAGGDNEQFF. The chain carries TRBV3-1 and TRBJ2-1; 14 bases align to TRBD2. The CDR3 length is 15 residues. Unmatched junction bases numbered 1, after V lost 4 bases and J lost 5 bases. In germline, CDR1 is LGHDT, CDR2 YNNKEL (reference sequence).

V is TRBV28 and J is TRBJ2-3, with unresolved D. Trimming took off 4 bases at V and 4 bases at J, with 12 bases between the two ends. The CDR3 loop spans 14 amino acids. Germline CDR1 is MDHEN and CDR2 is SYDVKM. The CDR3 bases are TGTGCCAGCAGTTCCGAGTTCGAGGCAGATACGCAGTATTTT. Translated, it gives CASSSEFEADTQYF.

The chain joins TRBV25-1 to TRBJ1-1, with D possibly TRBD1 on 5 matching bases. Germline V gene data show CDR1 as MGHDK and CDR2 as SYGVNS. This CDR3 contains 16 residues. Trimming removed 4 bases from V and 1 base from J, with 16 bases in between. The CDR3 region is CASSARKGRENTEAFF. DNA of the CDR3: TGTGCCAGCAGTGCCCGCAAAGGCAGGGAGAACACTGAAGCTTTCTTT.

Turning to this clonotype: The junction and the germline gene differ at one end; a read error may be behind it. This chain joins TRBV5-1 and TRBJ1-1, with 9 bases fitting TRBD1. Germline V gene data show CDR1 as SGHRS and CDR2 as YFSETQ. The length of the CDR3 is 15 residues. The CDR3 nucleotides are TGCGCCAGCAGCGAATGGACAGGGGTGAACCCTGAAGCTTTCTTT. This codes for CASSEWTGVNPEAFF.

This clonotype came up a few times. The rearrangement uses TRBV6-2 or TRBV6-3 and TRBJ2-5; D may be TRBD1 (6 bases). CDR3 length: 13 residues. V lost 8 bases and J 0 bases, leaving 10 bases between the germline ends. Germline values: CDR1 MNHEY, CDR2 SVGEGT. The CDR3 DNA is TGTGCCAGCTGCCGGACAGACCAAGAGACCCAGTACTTC. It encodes CASCRTDQETQYF.

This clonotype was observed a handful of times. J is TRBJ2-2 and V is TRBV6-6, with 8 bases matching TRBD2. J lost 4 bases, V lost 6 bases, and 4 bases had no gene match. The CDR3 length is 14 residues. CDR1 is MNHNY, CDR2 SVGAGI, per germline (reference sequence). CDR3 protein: CASSGGRSTGELFF. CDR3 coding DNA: TGTGCCAGCAGCGGCGGGAGGAGCACCGGGGAGCTGTTTTTT.

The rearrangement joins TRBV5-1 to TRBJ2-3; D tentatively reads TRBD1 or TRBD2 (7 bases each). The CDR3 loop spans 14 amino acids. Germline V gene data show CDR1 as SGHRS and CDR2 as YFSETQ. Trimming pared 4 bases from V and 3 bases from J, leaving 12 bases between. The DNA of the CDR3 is TGCGCCAGCAGCCAGGGGGGGGAGACAGATACGCAGTATTTT. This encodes CASSQGGETDTQYF.

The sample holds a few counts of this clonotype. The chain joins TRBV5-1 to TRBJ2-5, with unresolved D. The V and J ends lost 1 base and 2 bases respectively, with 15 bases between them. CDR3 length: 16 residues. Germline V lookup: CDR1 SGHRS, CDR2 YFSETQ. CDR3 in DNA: TGCGCCAGCAGCTTGAACCCGGGTTATGGACAAGAGACCCAGTACTTC. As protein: CASSLNPGYGQETQYF.

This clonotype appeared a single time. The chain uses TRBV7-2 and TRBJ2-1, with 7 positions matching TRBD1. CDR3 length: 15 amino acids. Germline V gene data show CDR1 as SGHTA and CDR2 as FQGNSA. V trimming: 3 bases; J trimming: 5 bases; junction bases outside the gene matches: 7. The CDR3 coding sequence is TGTGCCAGCAGCTTGGACAGGATTAACCACAATGAGCAGTTCTTC. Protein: CASSLDRINHNEQFF.

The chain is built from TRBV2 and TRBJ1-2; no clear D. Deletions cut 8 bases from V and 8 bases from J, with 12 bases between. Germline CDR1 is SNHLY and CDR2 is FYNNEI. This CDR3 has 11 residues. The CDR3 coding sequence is TGTGCCAGCTGGCGGGCAGGAGGCTACACCTTC. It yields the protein CASWRAGGYTF.

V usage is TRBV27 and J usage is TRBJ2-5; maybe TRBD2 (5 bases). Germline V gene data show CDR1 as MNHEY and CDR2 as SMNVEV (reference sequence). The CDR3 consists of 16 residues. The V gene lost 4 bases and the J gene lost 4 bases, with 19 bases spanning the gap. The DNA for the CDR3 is TGTGCCAGCAGTTCTAGGACTGTTCCGCCCCTAGAGACCCAGTACTTC. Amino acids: CASSSRTVPPLETQYF.

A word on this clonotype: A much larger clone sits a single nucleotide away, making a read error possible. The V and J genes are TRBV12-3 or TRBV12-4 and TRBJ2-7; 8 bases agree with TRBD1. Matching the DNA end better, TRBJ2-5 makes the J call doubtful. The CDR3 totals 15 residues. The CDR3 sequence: CVSSAGGGKRETQYF. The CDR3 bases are TGTGTCAGCAGTGCAGGGGGCGGAAAGCGGGAGACCCAGTACTTC.

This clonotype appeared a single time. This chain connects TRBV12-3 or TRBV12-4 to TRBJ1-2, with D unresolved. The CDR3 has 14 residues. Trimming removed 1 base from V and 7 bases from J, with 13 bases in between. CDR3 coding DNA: TGTGCCAGCAGTTTAGGCCCAAGTAGAAGTGGCTACACCTTC. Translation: CASSLGPSRSGYTF.

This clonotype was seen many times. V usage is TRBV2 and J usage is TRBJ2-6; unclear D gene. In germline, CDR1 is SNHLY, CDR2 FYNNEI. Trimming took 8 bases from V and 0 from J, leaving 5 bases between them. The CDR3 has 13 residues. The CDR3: CASEPSGANVLTF. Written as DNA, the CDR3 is TGTGCCAGCGAACCCTCTGGGGCCAACGTCCTGACTTTC.

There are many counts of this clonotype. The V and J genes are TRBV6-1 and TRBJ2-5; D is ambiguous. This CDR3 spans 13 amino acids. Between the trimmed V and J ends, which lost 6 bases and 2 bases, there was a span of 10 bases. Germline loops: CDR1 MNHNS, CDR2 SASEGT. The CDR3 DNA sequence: TGTGCCAGCAGCATAAAGATACAAGAGACCCAGTACTTC. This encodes CASSIKIQETQYF.

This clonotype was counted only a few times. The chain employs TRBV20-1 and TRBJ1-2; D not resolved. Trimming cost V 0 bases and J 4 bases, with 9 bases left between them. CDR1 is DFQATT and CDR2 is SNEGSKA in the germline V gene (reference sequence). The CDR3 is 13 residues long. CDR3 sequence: CSAREEGTYGYTF. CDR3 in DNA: TGCAGTGCTAGAGAGGAGGGAACCTATGGCTACACCTTC.

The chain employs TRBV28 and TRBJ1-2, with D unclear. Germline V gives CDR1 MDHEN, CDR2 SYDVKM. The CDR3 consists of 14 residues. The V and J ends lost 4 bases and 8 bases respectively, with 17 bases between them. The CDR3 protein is CASSSGYSLGGYTF. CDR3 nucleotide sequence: TGTGCCAGCAGTTCGGGTTATTCTCTCGGAGGCTACACCTTC.

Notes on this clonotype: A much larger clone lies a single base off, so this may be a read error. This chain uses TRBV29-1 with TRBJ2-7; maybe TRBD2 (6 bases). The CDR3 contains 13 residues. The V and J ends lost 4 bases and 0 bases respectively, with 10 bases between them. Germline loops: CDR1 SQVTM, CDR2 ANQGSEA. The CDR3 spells CSVVGGASYEQYF. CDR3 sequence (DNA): TGCAGCGTTGTGGGGGGTGCCTCCTACGAGCAGTACTTC.

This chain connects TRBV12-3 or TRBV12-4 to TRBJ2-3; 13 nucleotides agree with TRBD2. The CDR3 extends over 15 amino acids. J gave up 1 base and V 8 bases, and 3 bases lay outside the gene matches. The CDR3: CASRTSGGGTDTQYF. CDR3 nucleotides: TGTGCCAGCCGCACTAGCGGGGGGGGCACAGATACGCAGTATTTT.

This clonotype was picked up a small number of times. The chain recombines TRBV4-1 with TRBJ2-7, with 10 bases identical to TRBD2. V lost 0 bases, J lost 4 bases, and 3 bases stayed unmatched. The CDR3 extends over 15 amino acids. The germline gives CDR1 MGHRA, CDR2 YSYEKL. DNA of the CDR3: TGCGCCAGCAGCCAAGAAACTAGCGGGAAGTACGAGCAGTACTTC. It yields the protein CASSQETSGKYEQYF.